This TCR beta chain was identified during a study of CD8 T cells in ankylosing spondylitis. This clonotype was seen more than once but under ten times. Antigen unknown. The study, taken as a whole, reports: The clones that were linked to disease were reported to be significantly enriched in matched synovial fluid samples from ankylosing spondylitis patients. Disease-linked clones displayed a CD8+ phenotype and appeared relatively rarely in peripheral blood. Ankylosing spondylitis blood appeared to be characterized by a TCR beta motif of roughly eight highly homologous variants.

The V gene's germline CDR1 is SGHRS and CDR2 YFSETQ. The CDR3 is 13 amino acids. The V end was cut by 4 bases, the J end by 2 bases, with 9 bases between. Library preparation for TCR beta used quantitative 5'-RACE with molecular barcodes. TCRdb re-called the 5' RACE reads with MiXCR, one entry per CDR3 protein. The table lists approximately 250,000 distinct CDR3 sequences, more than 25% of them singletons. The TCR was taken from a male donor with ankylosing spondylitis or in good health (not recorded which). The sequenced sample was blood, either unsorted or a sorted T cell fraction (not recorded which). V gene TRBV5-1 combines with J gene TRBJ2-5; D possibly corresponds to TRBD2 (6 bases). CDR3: CASSEAGQETQYF. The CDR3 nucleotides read TGCGCCAGCAGCGAAGCGGGTCAAGAGACCCAGTACTTC.